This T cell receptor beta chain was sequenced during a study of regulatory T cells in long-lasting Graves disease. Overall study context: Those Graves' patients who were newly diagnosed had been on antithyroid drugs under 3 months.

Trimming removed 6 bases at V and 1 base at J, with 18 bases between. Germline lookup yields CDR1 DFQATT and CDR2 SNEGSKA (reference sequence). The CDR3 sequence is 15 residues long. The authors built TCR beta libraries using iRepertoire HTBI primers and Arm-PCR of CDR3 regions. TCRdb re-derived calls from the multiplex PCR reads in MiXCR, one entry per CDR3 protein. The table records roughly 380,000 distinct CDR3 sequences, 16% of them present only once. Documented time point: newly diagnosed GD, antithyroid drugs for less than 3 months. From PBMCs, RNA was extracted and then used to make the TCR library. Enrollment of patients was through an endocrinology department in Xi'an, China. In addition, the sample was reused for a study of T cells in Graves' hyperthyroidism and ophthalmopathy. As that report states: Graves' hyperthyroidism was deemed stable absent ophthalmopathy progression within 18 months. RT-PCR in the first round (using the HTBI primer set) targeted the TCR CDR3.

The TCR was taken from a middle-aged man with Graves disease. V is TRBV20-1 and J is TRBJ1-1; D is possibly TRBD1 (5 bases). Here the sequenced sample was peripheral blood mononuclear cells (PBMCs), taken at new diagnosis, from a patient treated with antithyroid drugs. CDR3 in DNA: TGCAGTGCCCGGGGCCCCCTAAAAGAGAACACTGAAGCTTTCTTT. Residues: CSARGPLKENTEAFF.